This T cell receptor (beta chain) emerged from a study of blood T cell repertoires in COVID-19. Study overall: Material from acute and convalescent COVID-19 was sourced from the United States, Italy and Spain.

Trimming removed 0 bases from V and 3 bases from J, with 9 bases in between. This CDR3 contains 14 residues. From germline, CDR1 is SGDLS and CDR2 YYNGEE. Libraries were prepared by immunoSEQ multiplex PCR; TCRdb keeps only in-frame clonotypes and omits some of them. The sample gives 90,000 to 100,000 clones, over 75% of which show up once; around 12% is in the top ten. The TCR originated in a human donor in a cohort sampled during active COVID-19. The chain recombines TRBV9 with TRBJ1-2; D not resolved. Sequencing input: peripheral blood. The CDR3 is CASSVDVVDYGYTF. The CDR3 DNA sequence: TGTGCCAGCAGCGTAGACGTAGTAGACTATGGCTACACCTTC.